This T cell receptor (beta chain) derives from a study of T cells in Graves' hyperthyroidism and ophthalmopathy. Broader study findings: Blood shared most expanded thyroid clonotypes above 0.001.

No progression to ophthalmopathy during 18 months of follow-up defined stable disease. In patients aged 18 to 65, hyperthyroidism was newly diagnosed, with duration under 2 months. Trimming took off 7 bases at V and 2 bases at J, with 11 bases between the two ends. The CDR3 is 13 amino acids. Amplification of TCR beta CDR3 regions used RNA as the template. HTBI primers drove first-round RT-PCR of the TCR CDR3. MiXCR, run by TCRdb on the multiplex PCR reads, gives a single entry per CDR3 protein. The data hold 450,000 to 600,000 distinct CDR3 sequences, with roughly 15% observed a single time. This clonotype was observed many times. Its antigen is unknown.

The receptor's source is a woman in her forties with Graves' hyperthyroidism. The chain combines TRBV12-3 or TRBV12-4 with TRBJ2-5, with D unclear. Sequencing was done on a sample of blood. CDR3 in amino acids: CASKLDLQETQYF. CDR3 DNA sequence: TGTGCCAGCAAGCTGGACCTACAAGAGACCCAGTACTTC.